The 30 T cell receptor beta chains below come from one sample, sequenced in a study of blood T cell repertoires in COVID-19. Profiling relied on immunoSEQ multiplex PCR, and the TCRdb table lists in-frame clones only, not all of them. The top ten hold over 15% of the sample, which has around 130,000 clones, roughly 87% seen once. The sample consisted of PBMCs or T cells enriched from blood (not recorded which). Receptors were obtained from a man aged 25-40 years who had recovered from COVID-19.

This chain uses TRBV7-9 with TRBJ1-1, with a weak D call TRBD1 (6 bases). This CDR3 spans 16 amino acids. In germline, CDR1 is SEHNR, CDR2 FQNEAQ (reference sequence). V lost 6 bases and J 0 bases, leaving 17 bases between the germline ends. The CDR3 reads CASRTGTPRLNTEAFF. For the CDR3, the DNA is TGTGCCAGCAGAACAGGGACACCTAGACTGAACACTGAAGCTTTCTTT.

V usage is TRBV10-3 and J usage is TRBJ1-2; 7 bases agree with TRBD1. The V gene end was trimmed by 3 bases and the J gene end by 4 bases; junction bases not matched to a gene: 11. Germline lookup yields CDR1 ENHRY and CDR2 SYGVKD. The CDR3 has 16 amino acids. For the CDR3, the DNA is TGTGCCATCAGTGACCCGGGACAGCCGAACCCCTATGGCTACACCTTC. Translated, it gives CAISDPGQPNPYGYTF.

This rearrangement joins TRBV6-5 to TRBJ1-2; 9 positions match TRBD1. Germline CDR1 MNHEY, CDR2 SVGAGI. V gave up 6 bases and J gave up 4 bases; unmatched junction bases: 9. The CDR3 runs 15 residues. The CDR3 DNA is TGTGCCAGCAGGGACGCACAGGGGGCTCTCTATGGCTACACCTTC. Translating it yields CASRDAQGALYGYTF.

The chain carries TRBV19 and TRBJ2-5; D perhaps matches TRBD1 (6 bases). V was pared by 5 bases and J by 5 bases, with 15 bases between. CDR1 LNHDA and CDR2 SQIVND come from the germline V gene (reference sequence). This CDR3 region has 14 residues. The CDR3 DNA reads TGTGCCAGTAGTCCCCGGACAGTCGGCGAGACCCAGTACTTC. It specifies CASSPRTVGETQYF. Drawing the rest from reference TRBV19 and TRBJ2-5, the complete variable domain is DGGITQSPKYLFRKEGQNVTLSCEQNLNHDAMYWYRQDPGQGLRLIYYSQIVNDFQKGDIAEGYSVSREKKESFPLTVTSAQKNPTAFYLCASSPRTVGETQYFGPGTRLLVL.

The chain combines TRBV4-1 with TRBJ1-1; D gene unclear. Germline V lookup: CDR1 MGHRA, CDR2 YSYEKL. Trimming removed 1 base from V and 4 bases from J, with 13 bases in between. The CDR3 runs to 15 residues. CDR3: CASSQVPAGGTEAFF. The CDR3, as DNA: TGCGCCAGCAGCCAAGTCCCGGCGGGTGGCACTGAAGCTTTCTTT.

The CDR3 loop reads CASSPTWGGMASYEQYV. The CDR3, as DNA: TGTGCCAGCAGCCCTACCTGGGGCGGGATGGCGTCCTACGAGCAGTACGTC. The chain is built from TRBV5-6 and TRBJ2-7; D may be TRBD2 (6 bases). The germline gives CDR1 SGHDT, CDR2 YYEEEE. Deletions cut 4 bases from V and 1 base from J, with 21 bases between. This CDR3 is 17 amino acids long.

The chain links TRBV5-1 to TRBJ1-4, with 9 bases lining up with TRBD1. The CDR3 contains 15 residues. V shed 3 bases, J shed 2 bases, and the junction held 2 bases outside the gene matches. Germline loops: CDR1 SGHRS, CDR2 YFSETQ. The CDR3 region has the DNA TGCGCCAGCAGCTGGGGGACAGGGACTAATGAAAAACTGTTTTTT. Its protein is CASSWGTGTNEKLFF. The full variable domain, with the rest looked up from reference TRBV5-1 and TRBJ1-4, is KAGVTQTPRYLIKTRGQQVTLSCSPISGHRSVSWYQQTPGQGLQFLFEYFSETQRNKGNFPGRFSGRQFSNSRSEMNVSTLELGDSALYLCASSWGTGTNEKLFFGSGTQLSVL.

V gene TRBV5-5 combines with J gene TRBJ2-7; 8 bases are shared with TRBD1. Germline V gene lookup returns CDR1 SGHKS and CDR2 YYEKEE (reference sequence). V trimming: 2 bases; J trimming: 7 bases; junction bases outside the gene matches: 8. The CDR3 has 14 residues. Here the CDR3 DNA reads TGTGCCAGCAGCTTCGGGACAGGCTTGTTGGAGCAGTACGTC. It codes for CASSFGTGLLEQYV.

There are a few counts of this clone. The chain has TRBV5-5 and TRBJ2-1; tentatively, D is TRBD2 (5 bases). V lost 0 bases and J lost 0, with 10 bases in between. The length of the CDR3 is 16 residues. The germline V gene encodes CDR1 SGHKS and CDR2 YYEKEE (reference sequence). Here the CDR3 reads CASSLVAGASYNEQFF. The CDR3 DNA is TGTGCCAGCAGCTTGGTGGCGGGCGCCTCCTACAATGAGCAGTTCTTC.

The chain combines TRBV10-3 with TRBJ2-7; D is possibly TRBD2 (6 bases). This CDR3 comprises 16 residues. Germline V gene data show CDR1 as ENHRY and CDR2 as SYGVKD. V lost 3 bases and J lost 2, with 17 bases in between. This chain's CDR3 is CAISEGPRGSTYEQYF. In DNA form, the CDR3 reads TGTGCCATCAGTGAAGGACCACGGGGGTCGACCTACGAGCAGTACTTC.

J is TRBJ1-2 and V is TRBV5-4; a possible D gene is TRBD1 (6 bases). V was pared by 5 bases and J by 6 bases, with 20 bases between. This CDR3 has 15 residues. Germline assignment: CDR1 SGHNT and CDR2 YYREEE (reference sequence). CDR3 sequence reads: CASSTPGTPRNGYTF. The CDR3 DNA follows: TGTGCCAGCAGTACTCCCGGGACACCCAGGAATGGCTACACCTTC.

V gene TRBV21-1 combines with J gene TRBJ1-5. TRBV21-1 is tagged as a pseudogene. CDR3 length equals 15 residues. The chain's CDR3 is CASSNELSSNQPQHF. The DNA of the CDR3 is TGTGCCAGCAGCAACGAGCTTTCTAGCAATCAGCCCCAGCATTTT.

The CDR3 loop reads CASSLSSYNEQFF. The CDR3, as DNA: TGTGCCAGCAGCCTCAGCTCCTACAATGAGCAGTTCTTC. This chain joins TRBV5-6 and TRBJ2-1; D gene ambiguous. The V end lost 4 bases, the J end lost 0 bases, and 5 bases lay between the germline ends. Per the germline V gene, CDR1 is SGHDT and CDR2 is YYEEEE. The CDR3 loop spans 13 amino acids.

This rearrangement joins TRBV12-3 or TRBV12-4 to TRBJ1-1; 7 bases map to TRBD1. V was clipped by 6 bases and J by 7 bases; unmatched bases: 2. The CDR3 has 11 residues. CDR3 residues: CASSDRVEAFF. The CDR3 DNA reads TGTGCCAGCAGCGACAGGGTTGAAGCTTTCTTT.

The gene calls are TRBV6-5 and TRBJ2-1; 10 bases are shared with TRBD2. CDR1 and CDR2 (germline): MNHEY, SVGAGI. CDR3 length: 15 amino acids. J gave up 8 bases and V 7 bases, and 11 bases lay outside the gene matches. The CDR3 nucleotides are TGTGCCAGCAACGGTCCTAGCGGGAGAGGGGATGAGCAGTTCTTC. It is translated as CASNGPSGRGDEQFF.

The CDR3 is CASSPGNSATNEKLFF. The CDR3 DNA reads as TGTGCCAGTAGTCCCGGGAACTCCGCAACTAATGAAAAACTGTTTTTT. The chain links TRBV19 to TRBJ1-4; D not resolved. The CDR3 is 16 residues long. Trimming cost V 5 bases and J 0 bases, with 13 bases left between them. The germline V gene has CDR1 LNHDA and CDR2 SQIVND (reference sequence).

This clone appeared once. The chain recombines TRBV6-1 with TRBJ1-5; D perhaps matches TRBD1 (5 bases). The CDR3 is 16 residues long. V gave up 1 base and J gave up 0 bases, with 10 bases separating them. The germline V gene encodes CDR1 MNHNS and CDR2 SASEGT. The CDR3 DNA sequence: TGTGCCAGCAGTGAAGAGGGGAATAATAGCAATCAGCCCCAGCATTTT. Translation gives CASSEEGNNSNQPQHF.

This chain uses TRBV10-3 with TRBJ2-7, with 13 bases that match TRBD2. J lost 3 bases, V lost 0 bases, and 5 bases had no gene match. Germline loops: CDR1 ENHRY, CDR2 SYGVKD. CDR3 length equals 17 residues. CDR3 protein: CAISESRTSGSIYEQYF. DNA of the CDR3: TGTGCCATCAGTGAGTCGCGGACTAGCGGGAGTATCTACGAGCAGTACTTC.

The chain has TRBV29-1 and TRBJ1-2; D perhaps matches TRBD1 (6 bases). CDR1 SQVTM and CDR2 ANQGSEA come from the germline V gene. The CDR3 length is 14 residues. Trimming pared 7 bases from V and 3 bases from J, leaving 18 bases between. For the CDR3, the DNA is TGCAGCGGGTTTGTTGGGGGCGCCGACTATGGCTACACCTTC. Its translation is CSGFVGGADYGYTF. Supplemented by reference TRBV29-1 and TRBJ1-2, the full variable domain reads SAVISQKPSRDICQRGTSLTIQCQVDSQVTMMFWYRQQPGQSLTLIATANQGSEATYESGFVIDKFPISRPNLTFSTLTVSNMSPEDSSIYLCSGFVGGADYGYTFGSGTRLTVV.

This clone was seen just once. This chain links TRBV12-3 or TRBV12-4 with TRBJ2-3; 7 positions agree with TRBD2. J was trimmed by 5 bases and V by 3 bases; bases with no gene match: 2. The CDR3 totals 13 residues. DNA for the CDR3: TGTGCCAGCAGTTTTGCTAGCGGAGATACGCAGTATTTT. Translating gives CASSFASGDTQYF.

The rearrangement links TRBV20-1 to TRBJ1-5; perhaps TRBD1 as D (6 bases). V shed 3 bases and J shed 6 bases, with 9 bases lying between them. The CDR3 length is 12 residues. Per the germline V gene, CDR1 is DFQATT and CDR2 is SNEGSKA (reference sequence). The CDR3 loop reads CSASWGLQPQHF. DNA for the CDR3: TGCAGTGCTAGTTGGGGGCTTCAGCCCCAGCATTTT.

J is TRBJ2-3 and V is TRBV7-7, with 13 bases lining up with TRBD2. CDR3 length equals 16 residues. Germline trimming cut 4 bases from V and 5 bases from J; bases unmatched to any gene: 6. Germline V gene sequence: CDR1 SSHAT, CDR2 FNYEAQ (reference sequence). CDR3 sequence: CASSSGLAGEVDTQYF. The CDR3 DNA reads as TGTGCCAGCAGCTCAGGACTAGCGGGAGAAGTAGATACGCAGTATTTT. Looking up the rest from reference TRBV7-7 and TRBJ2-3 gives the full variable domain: GAGVSQSPRYKVTKRGQDVTLRCDPISSHATLYWYQQALGQGPEFLTYFNYEAQPDKSGLPSDRFSAERPEGSISTLTIQRTEQRDSAMYRCASSSGLAGEVDTQYFGPGTRLTVL.

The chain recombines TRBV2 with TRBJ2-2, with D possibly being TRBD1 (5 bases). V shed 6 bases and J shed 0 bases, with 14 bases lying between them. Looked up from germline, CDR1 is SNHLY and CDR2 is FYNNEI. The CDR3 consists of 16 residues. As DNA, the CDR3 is TGTGCCAGCAGCCCTAATAAGGGGTCGAACACCGGGGAGCTGTTTTTT. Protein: CASSPNKGSNTGELFF. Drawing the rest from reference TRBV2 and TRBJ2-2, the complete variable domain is EPEVTQTPSHQVTQMGQEVILRCVPISNHLYFYWYRQILGQKVEFLVSFYNNEISEKSEIFDDQFSVERPDGSNFTLKIRSTKLEDSAMYFCASSPNKGSNTGELFFGEGSRLTVL.

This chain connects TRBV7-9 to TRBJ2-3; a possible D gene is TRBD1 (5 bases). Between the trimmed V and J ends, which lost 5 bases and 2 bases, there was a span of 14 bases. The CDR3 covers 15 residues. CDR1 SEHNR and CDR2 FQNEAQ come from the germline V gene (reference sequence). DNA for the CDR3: TGTGCCAGCAGCCTTCACCAGGGAACCACAGATACGCAGTATTTT. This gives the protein CASSLHQGTTDTQYF.

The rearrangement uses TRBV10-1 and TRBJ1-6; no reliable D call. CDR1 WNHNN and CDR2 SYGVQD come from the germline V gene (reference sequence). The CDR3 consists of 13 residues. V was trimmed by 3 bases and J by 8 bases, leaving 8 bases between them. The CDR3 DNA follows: TGCGCCAGCAGTGATCGGGTAGATTCACCCCTCCACTTT. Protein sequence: CASSDRVDSPLHF.

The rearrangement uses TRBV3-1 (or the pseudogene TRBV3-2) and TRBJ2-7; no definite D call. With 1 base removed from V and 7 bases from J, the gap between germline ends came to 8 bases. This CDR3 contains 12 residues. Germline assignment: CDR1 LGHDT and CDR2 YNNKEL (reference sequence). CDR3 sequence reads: CASSQAQLEQYF. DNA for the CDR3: TGTGCCAGCAGCCAAGCACAGCTTGAGCAGTACTTC.

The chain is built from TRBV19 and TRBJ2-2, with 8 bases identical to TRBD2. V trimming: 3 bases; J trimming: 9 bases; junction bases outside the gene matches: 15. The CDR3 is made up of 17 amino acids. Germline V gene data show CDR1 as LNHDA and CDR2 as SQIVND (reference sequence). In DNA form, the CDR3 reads TGTGCCAGTAGTATTTCGGGCGGCGGGAGGCCCCACCGGGAGCTGTTTTTT. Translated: CASSISGGGRPHRELFF.

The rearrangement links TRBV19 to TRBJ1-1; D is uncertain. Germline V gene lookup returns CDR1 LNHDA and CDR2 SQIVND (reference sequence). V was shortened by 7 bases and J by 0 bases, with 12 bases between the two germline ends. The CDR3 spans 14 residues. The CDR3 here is CASTVNSMNTEAFF. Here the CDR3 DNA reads TGTGCCAGTACCGTAAACTCCATGAACACTGAAGCTTTCTTT.

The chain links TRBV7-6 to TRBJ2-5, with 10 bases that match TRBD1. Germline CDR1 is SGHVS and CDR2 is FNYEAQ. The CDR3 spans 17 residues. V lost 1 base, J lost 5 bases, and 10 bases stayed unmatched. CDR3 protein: CASSLVGTGASGETQYF. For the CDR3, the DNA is TGTGCCAGCAGCTTAGTGGGGACAGGGGCCTCGGGGGAGACCCAGTACTTC.

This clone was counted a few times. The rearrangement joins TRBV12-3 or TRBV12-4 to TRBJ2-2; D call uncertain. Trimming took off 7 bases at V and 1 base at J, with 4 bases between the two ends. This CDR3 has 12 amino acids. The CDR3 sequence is CASIQNTGELFF. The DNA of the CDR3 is TGTGCCAGCATCCAGAACACCGGGGAGCTGTTTTTT.